The 19 T cell receptor beta chains below come from one sample, sequenced in a study of molecular identifiers for immune sequencing clone quantification. Each CDR3 protein gets one entry after TCRdb re-called the PCR reads with MiXCR. The table shows some 94,000 distinct CDR3 sequences, with roughly 25% occurring only once. Material for sequencing was naive CD8+ T cells from blood, with Jurkat cell RNA spiked in. Subset given: FACS-sorted CD8+CD4-CCR7+CD45RA+ naive T cells. The receptors come from a human donor in good health. Some libraries in this study had Jurkat cell RNA spiked in.

As DNA, the CDR3 is TGTGCCAGCAGCTTAGCGTTCGTCGATGAGCAGTTCTTC. Translated: CASSLAFVDEQFF. V and J are TRBV7-9 and TRBJ2-1, with unresolved D. The germline CDR1 and CDR2 sequences are SEHNR and FQNEAQ (reference sequence). Trimming cost V 0 bases and J 8 bases, with 8 bases left between them. The CDR3 contains 13 residues.

Comment on this clonotype: This may stem from a read error, because a much larger clone lies one nucleotide away. V is TRBV3-1 and J is TRBJ2-5; D remains ambiguous. Germline V lookup: CDR1 LGHDT, CDR2 YNNKEL (reference sequence). This CDR3 contains 12 residues. The CDR3 loop reads CASSHLEETQCF. CDR3 sequence (DNA): TGTGCCAGCAGCCACCTCGAAGAGACCCAGTGCTTC.

This clonotype was seen repeatedly, ten times or more. The chain is built from TRBV7-9 and TRBJ2-3; 14 bases map to TRBD2. The CDR3 runs to 19 residues. Per germline, CDR1 SEHNR and CDR2 FQNEAQ (reference sequence). J lost 4 bases, V lost 1 base, and 10 bases had no gene match. DNA of the CDR3: TGTGCCAGCAGCTTAGGACTAGCGGGAGGGGGAAGGGTCGCAGATACGCAGTATTTT. It is translated as CASSLGLAGGGRVADTQYF.

In the case of this clonotype: One end of the junction does not line up with germline, which may come from a read error. The rearrangement uses TRBV6-2 or TRBV6-3 and TRBJ2-6, with D perhaps given as TRBD1 or TRBD2 (5 bases each). The CDR3 extends over 14 amino acids. Germline CDR1 is MNHEY and CDR2 is SVGEGT. CDR3: CASSGDAGAHVLTF. CDR3 sequence (DNA): TGTGCCAGCAGTGGGGACGCTGGGGCCCACGTCCTGACTTTC.

Details on this clonotype: This may arise from a read error, as a much more abundant clone is one base away. This chain joins TRBV7-9 and TRBJ2-3; D is ambiguous. In germline, CDR1 is SEHNR, CDR2 FQNEAQ (reference sequence). V dropped 4 bases and J dropped 4 bases, with 15 bases sitting between them. The CDR3 spans 15 residues. CDR3 in amino acids: CASSSGPASSDTQYF. DNA for the CDR3: TGTGCCAGCAGCTCCGGGCCAGCTTCTTCAGATACGCAGTATTTT.

This clonotype was seen repeatedly, ten times or more. The chain carries TRBV12-3 or TRBV12-4 and TRBJ1-6; 9 nucleotides agree with TRBD1. The CDR3 is 13 amino acids. J was trimmed by 9 bases and V by 7 bases; bases with no gene match: 4. The CDR3 spells CASNPGQGSPLHF. As DNA, the CDR3 is TGTGCCAGCAATCCGGGACAGGGTTCACCCCTCCACTTT.

The sample holds a few counts of this clonotype. The chain joins TRBV20-1 to TRBJ2-7, with 9 nucleotides matching TRBD1. V dropped 6 bases and J dropped 2; count of bases not matched to a gene: 8. The germline gives CDR1 DFQATT, CDR2 SNEGSKA (reference sequence). The length of the CDR3 is 14 residues. The CDR3 DNA reads as TGCAGTGCACTGGGGACAGGGCTCGCCTACGAGCAGTACTTC. It yields the protein CSALGTGLAYEQYF.

CDR3 sequence: CASSTRLAEDTQYF. The CDR3 DNA is TGTGCCAGCAGCACCCGACTAGCGGAAGATACGCAGTATTTT. The chain couples TRBV11-1 to TRBJ2-3; 9 bases map to TRBD2. The germline V gene encodes CDR1 SGHAT and CDR2 FQDESV (reference sequence). V trimming: 5 bases; J trimming: 5 bases; junction bases outside the gene matches: 5. CDR3 size: 14 residues.

This clonotype was picked up many times. The V and J genes are TRBV29-1 and TRBJ2-7; the D gene is possibly TRBD1 (6 bases). Trimming removed 7 bases from V and 2 bases from J, with 12 bases in between. This CDR3 has 12 amino acids. CDR1 SQVTM and CDR2 ANQGSEA come from the germline V gene. The CDR3 coding sequence is TGCAGCGCCACACAGGGAGCCTACGAGCAGTACTTC. The encoded protein is CSATQGAYEQYF.

The J gene is TRBJ1-1, the V gene TRBV5-3; possible D gene TRBD1, 5 bases. TRBV5-3 is assigned to the ORF class and has an uncertain function. The CDR3 runs to 12 residues. V lost 8 bases and J lost 7, with 15 bases in between. CDR3 protein: CASSRDRIEAFF. As DNA, the CDR3 is TGTGCCAGCAGCCGGGACCGGATTGAAGCTTTCTTT.

This chain connects TRBV7-9 to TRBJ1-1; tentatively, D is TRBD1 (5 bases). The CDR3 has 15 residues. Looked up from germline, CDR1 is SEHNR and CDR2 is FQNEAQ (reference sequence). V was cut by 5 bases and J by 0 bases, with 13 bases left in between. CDR3 in amino acids: CASSPSGTVNTEAFF. The CDR3 DNA is TGTGCCAGCAGCCCATCCGGGACGGTGAACACTGAAGCTTTCTTT.

The chain uses TRBV20-1 and TRBJ2-2, with TRBD2 matching 9 bases. The CDR3 totals 17 residues. With 0 bases clipped from V and 6 bases from J, the junction kept 11 bases outside the gene matches. Germline V gives CDR1 DFQATT, CDR2 SNEGSKA (reference sequence). The CDR3 sequence: CSARDNYGTSRAGELFF. Here the CDR3 DNA reads TGCAGTGCTAGAGATAATTACGGGACTAGCCGTGCCGGGGAGCTGTTTTTT.

This clonotype occurred many times. The chain uses TRBV12-3 or TRBV12-4 and TRBJ1-1; D is possibly TRBD1 (6 bases). This CDR3 region has 12 residues. Trimming stripped 7 bases from V and 11 bases from J, with 17 bases between. The CDR3 loop reads CASTTITGLAFF. The CDR3 DNA is TGTGCCAGCACCACAATAACAGGGTTGGCTTTCTTT.

This clonotype has ten or more counts. The V gene is TRBV19, the J gene TRBJ2-5, with unresolved D. This CDR3 has 13 amino acids. The ends were cut back, 4 bases at V and 1 base at J, with 7 bases in the middle. The V gene's germline CDR1 is LNHDA and CDR2 SQIVND (reference sequence). The CDR3 DNA is TGTGCCAGTAGTAACCCGCTCCAAGAGACCCAGTACTTC. Translated: CASSNPLQETQYF.

This clonotype appeared a few times. A much larger clonotype is one base distant, so this may be a read error. This CDR3 fails to terminate in the conserved phenylalanine or tryptophan, so it likely reflects a read error. This sequence joins TRBV12-3 or TRBV12-4 and TRBJ1-5; TRBD1 is a possible D gene (5 bases). The V and J ends lost 3 bases and 7 bases respectively, with 16 bases between them. This CDR3 contains 15 residues. The CDR3 reads CASSLVQGRGQPQHS. The CDR3, as DNA: TGTGCCAGCAGTTTGGTTCAGGGAAGAGGACAGCCCCAGCATTCT.

This clonotype was counted many times. The genes are TRBV4-3 and TRBJ2-5, with 12 bases matching TRBD2. The V gene's germline CDR1 is LGHNA and CDR2 YSLEER. The CDR3 sequence is 16 residues long. J gave up 2 bases and V 4 bases, and 5 bases lay outside the gene matches. Here the CDR3 DNA reads TGCGCCAGCAGCCCGGGACTAGCGGGTGTTCAAGAGACCCAGTACTTC. It codes for CASSPGLAGVQETQYF.

On this clonotype: Possible read error: a much larger clone is one base away. The chain joins TRBV9 to TRBJ2-3, with unresolved D. The V end lost 4 bases, the J end lost 4 bases, and 16 bases lay between the germline ends. Germline values: CDR1 SGDLS, CDR2 YYNGEE. The CDR3 is made up of 15 amino acids. The chain's CDR3 is CASSLDPAPPDTQYF. The CDR3 coding sequence is TGTGCCAGCAGCCTGGACCCAGCACCCCCAGATACGCAGTATTTT.

The gene calls are TRBV6-2 or TRBV6-3 and TRBJ1-1, with a weak D call TRBD1 (5 bases). CDR3 length: 14 residues. V was clipped by 4 bases and J by 1 base, with 10 bases between them. From germline, CDR1 is MNHEY and CDR2 SVGEGT. CDR3 nucleotide sequence: TGTGCCAGCAGTTGGGGCATGCGGAACACTGAAGCTTTCTTT. Protein sequence: CASSWGMRNTEAFF.

On this clonotype itself: A much more abundant neighbour one base away suggests this may be a read error. In DNA form, the CDR3 reads TGTGCCAGCAGCGGAACTAGCGGGAAGAATTCAGATACGCAGCATTTT. It specifies CASSGTSGKNSDTQHF. The chain joins TRBV7-9 to TRBJ2-3; unclear D gene. With the DNA end fitting TRBJ1-5 better, the J assignment may be wrong. Germline CDR1 and CDR2: SEHNR and FQNEAQ (reference sequence). This CDR3 has 16 residues.